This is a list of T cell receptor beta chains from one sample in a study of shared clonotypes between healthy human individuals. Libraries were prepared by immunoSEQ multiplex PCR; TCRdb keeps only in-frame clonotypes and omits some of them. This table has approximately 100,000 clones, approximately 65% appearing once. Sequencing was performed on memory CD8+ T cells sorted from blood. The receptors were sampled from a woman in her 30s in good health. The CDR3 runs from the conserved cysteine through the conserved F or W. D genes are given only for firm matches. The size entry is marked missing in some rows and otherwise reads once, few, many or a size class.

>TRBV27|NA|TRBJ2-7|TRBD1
CASSSPLWTGAYEQYF
TGTGCCAGCAGTTCCCCCCTTTGGACAGGGGCCTACGAGCAGTACTTC
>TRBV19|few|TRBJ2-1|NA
CASSTTSINEQFF
TGTGCCAGTAGTACGACTAGTATCAATGAGCAGTTCTTC
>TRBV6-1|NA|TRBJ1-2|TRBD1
CASSEQGAPGYTF
TGTGCCAGCAGTGAGCAGGGGGCGCCTGGCTACACCTTC
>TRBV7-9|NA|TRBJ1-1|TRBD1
CASSPPGGNTEAFF
TGTGCCAGCAGCCCCCCAGGGGGGAACACTGAAGCTTTCTTT
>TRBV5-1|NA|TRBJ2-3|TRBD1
CASSLNFGQGALNTQYF
TGCGCCAGCAGCTTGAACTTCGGACAGGGGGCTTTGAATACGCAGTATTTT
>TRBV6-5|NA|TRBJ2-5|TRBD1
CASSTRTGVTETQYF
TGTGCCAGCAGTACCAGGACAGGGGTTACGGAGACCCAGTACTTC
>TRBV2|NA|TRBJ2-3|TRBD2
CASSGLGRAYAGVNTDTQYF
TGTGCCAGCAGTGGCCTCGGACGGGCCTATGCGGGAGTAAACACAGATACGCAGTATTTT
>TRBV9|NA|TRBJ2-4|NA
CASSATVTIAKNIQYF
TGTGCCAGCAGCGCCACGGTGACTATAGCCAAAAACATTCAGTACTTC
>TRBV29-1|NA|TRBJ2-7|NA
CSVAAVDLQEQYF
TGCAGCGTTGCGGCAGTCGACCTTCAGGAGCAGTACTTC
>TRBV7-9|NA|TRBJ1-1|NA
CASSTQRAPDTEAFF
TGTGCCAGCAGCACCCAACGGGCCCCGGACACTGAAGCTTTCTTT
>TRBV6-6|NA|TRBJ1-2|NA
CASSYPGRHYGYTF
TGTGCCAGCAGTTACCCGGGACGGCACTATGGCTACACCTTC
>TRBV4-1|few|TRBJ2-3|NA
CASSQDWSLGSTDTQYF
TGCGCCAGCAGCCAAGATTGGTCCCTCGGGAGCACAGATACGCAGTATTTT
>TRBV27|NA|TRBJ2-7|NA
CASSPQETVVYEQYF
TGTGCCAGCAGTCCCCAGGAGACAGTTGTCTACGAGCAGTACTTC
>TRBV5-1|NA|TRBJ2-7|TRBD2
CASTDNLGLAGGEQYF
TGCGCCAGCACCGACAACTTGGGACTAGCGGGAGGGGAGCAGTACTTC
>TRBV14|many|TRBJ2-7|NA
CASSPMMAGDEYEQYF
TGTGCCAGCAGCCCCATGATGGCAGGGGACGAATACGAGCAGTACTTC
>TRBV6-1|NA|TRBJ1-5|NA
CASRTGYTSNQPQHF
TGTGCCAGCAGGACAGGTTATACTAGCAATCAGCCCCAGCATTTT
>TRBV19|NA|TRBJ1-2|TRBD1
CASSQGQGTYGYTF
TGTGCCAGTAGTCAGGGACAGGGGACCTATGGCTACACCTTC
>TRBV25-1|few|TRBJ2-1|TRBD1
CASSDGDRVGNEQFF
TGTGCCAGCAGTGATGGAGACAGGGTGGGTAATGAGCAGTTCTTC
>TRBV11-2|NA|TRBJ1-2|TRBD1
CASSSQTGLGYTF
TGTGCCAGCAGCTCTCAGACAGGGCTTGGCTACACCTTC
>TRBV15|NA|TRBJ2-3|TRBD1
CATSRTRDRGPDTQYF
TGTGCCACCAGCAGAACCCGGGACAGGGGACCAGATACGCAGTATTTT
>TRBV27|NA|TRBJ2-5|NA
CASSPRLLVGEQYF
TGTGCCAGCAGTCCCCGGTTGTTAGTGGGGGAGCAGTACTTC
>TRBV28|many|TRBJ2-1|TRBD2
CASSFSWGGGTLNEQFF
TGTGCCAGCAGTTTCTCCTGGGGCGGGGGTACCCTCAATGAGCAGTTCTTC
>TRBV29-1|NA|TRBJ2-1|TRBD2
CSVELAGVGNEQFF
TGCAGCGTAGAACTAGCGGGAGTCGGCAATGAGCAGTTCTTC
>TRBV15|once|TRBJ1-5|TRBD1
CATSRGDRGGNQPQHF
TGTGCCACCAGCAGAGGGGACAGGGGTGGCAATCAGCCCCAGCATTTT
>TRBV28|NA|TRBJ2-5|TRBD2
CASSSGLVPTQYF
TGTGCCAGCAGTTCGGGACTAGTGCCGACCCAGTACTTC